This T cell receptor (beta chain) was observed in a study of identical twins. Study outcomes and limitations: Twins' excess sharing was less marked for out-of-frame beta sequences. Twin-shared out-of-frame alpha sequences showed excess low generation probability.

Healthy Caucasians supplied all donations. TCRdb recomputed calls from the 5' RACE reads with MiXCR, one row per CDR3 protein. The sample records roughly 1,500,000 distinct CDR3 sequences, about 31% being singletons. In this sample, this clonotype turned up a few times. Its cognate antigen is unknown. Germline V gives CDR1 SEHNR, CDR2 FQNEAQ (reference sequence). V dropped 7 bases and J dropped 5 bases, with 12 bases sitting between them. The CDR3 is 13 residues long. The chain combines TRBV7-9 with TRBJ2-1; D not resolved. The sample taken for sequencing was cord blood. The receptor was isolated from a newborn girl in good health. The CDR3 is CASTETGNNEQFF. The CDR3 DNA follows: TGTGCCAGCACCGAGACTGGGAACAATGAGCAGTTCTTC.